A single sample gave rise to the 16 T cell receptor beta chains below, sequenced in a study of CD8 T cells in Susac syndrome. RNA was extracted with the RNeasy kit, and a quantity of about 0.45 to 1 ug was reverse transcribed using random hexamers. MiXCR, applied by TCRdb to the immunoSEQ multiplex PCR reads, yields one record per CDR3 protein. The sample lists around 100,000 distinct CDR3 sequences; approximately 95% were seen once. Sample: CD8+ T cells from PBMCs. Receptors were obtained from a human donor with Susac syndrome.

This chain links TRBV13 with TRBJ1-1; D gene uncertain. In germline, CDR1 is PRHDT, CDR2 FYEKMQ (reference sequence). The CDR3 is 13 residues long. V was pared by 4 bases and J by 5 bases, with 11 bases between. CDR3 sequence (DNA): TGTGCCAGCAGCTCCTTCGGGGAAACTGAAGCTTTCTTT. Translation gives CASSSFGETEAFF.

The chain couples TRBV2 to TRBJ2-3; D is possibly TRBD1 (5 bases). This CDR3 is built from 11 residues. Looked up from germline, CDR1 is SNHLY and CDR2 is FYNNEI. V was clipped by 6 bases and J by 7 bases, with 8 bases between them. CDR3 nucleotides: TGTGCCAGCAGGCAGGACAATACGCAGTATTTT. It translates to CASRQDNTQYF.

This chain joins TRBV5-8 and TRBJ2-5; TRBD1 matches at 9 bases. CDR3 length equals 14 residues. CDR1 SGHTS and CDR2 YDEGEE come from the germline V gene. V dropped 3 bases and J dropped 1; count of bases not matched to a gene: 1. DNA of the CDR3: TGTGCCAGCAGCTGGGGACAGGGCCAAGAGACCCAGTACTTC. Translated: CASSWGQGQETQYF.

The chain couples TRBV25-1 to TRBJ1-1, with D unresolved. This CDR3 spans 12 amino acids. The ends were cut back, 1 base at V and 5 bases at J, with 5 bases in the middle. CDR1 MGHDK and CDR2 SYGVNS come from the germline V gene. The CDR3 loop is CASSELGTEAFF. CDR3 bases: TGTGCCAGCAGTGAATTGGGTACTGAAGCTTTCTTT. Filled out from reference TRBV25-1 and TRBJ1-1, the complete variable domain reads EADIYQTPRYLVIGTGKKITLECSQTMGHDKMYWYQQDPGMELHLIHYSYGVNSTEKGDLSSESTVSRIRTEHFPLTLESARPSHTSQYLCASSELGTEAFFGQGTRLTVV.

The V and J genes are TRBV4-1 and TRBJ2-3; perhaps TRBD2 as D (6 bases). Between the trimmed V and J ends, which lost 0 bases and 5 bases, there was a span of 12 bases. This CDR3 has 15 amino acids. Germline V gives CDR1 MGHRA, CDR2 YSYEKL. The CDR3 here is CASSQERGAGDTQYF. CDR3 in DNA: TGCGCCAGCAGCCAAGAGCGGGGTGCAGGAGATACGCAGTATTTT.

The rearrangement joins TRBV20-1 to TRBJ1-1, with D hard to call. The CDR3 consists of 12 residues. The V and J ends lost 4 bases and 4 bases respectively, with 10 bases between them. Germline lookup yields CDR1 DFQATT and CDR2 SNEGSKA (reference sequence). The DNA for the CDR3 is TGCAGTGCTAAAGTCCTGGGCACTGAAGCTTTCTTT. Translation gives CSAKVLGTEAFF.

The CDR3 reads CASSLVGVGADTQYF. DNA of the CDR3: TGTGCCAGCAGCTTAGTGGGGGTGGGTGCAGATACGCAGTATTTT. This chain connects TRBV11-2 to TRBJ2-3; D is possibly TRBD1 or TRBD2 (5 bases each). Germline CDR1 SGHAT, CDR2 FQNNGV. CDR3 size: 15 residues. Trimming removed 1 base from V and 4 bases from J, with 12 bases in between.

This chain joins TRBV10-3 and TRBJ1-2; TRBD1 might be the D (6 bases). Trimming shortened V by 0 bases and J by 6 bases, and 11 bases separated the two germline ends. This CDR3 comprises 14 residues. Germline values: CDR1 ENHRY, CDR2 SYGVKD. In DNA form, the CDR3 reads TGTGCCATCAGTGAGTCGACGGCAGGGGATGGCTACACCTTC. Its translation is CAISESTAGDGYTF.

The chain carries TRBV24-1 and TRBJ2-1; D perhaps matches TRBD1 (5 bases). CDR1 and CDR2 from the germline V gene are KGHDR and SFDVKD. This CDR3 is 20 amino acids long. Trimming took 4 bases from V and 0 from J, leaving 24 bases between them. CDR3 residues: CATSDPSARVKRSSYNEQFF. CDR3 nucleotides: TGTGCCACCAGTGACCCCTCGGCCAGGGTAAAACGGAGCTCCTACAATGAGCAGTTCTTC.

The J gene is TRBJ1-2, the V gene TRBV6-5; no definite D call. V lost 2 bases and J lost 6, with 10 bases in between. The CDR3 consists of 13 residues. Germline loops: CDR1 MNHEY, CDR2 SVGAGI. CDR3 residues: CASSYGPLDGYTF. The CDR3 nucleotides are TGTGCCAGCAGTTACGGGCCATTGGATGGCTACACCTTC.

This clonotype was counted only a few times. J is TRBJ2-2 and V is TRBV27; D gene uncertain. Germline CDR1 is MNHEY and CDR2 is SMNVEV (reference sequence). The CDR3 sequence is 13 residues long. V lost 0 bases and J lost 6, with 5 bases in between. CDR3 amino acids: CASSLSISGELFF. The CDR3 nucleotides are TGTGCCAGCAGTTTATCGATTTCCGGGGAGCTGTTTTTT.

The chain carries TRBV20-1 and TRBJ2-1, with D hard to call. The CDR3 has 11 amino acids. Deletions cut 2 bases from V and 6 bases from J, with 5 bases between. Germline lookup yields CDR1 DFQATT and CDR2 SNEGSKA (reference sequence). The CDR3 nucleotides read TGCAGTGCTAGAAGGTCCAATGAGCAGTTCTTC. Its protein is CSARRSNEQFF.

The rearrangement links TRBV7-9 to TRBJ2-5; the match to TRBD2 covers 12 bases. Germline V gene lookup returns CDR1 SEHNR and CDR2 FQNEAQ (reference sequence). Unmatched junction bases numbered 8, after V lost 5 bases and J lost 4 bases. This CDR3 has 16 residues. The CDR3 sequence is CASSPHILAGGETQYF. The CDR3 nucleotides read TGTGCCAGCAGCCCCCATATACTAGCGGGAGGAGAGACCCAGTACTTC.

V usage is TRBV28 and J usage is TRBJ2-2; 9 nucleotides line up with TRBD2. Trimming took 5 bases from V and 4 from J; bases not matched to a gene: 5. The CDR3 sequence is 15 residues long. CDR1 is MDHEN, CDR2 SYDVKM, per germline. The CDR3 loop is CASSPVAGATGELFF. For the CDR3, the DNA is TGTGCCAGCAGTCCCGTAGCGGGAGCCACCGGGGAGCTGTTTTTT.

This rearrangement joins TRBV7-9 to TRBJ1-2; 8 bases are shared with TRBD1. Germline CDR1 SEHNR, CDR2 FQNEAQ (reference sequence). The CDR3 is 13 amino acids. V was pared by 3 bases and J by 11 bases, with 8 bases of the junction left unmatched. The CDR3 is CASSLTGEIGYTF. The DNA for the CDR3 is TGTGCCAGCAGCTTGACAGGGGAAATTGGTTACACCTTC.

The chain uses TRBV5-4 and TRBJ2-5; D gene ambiguous. The CDR3 totals 13 residues. From germline, CDR1 is SGHNT and CDR2 YYREEE (reference sequence). V dropped 2 bases and J dropped 4 bases, with 9 bases sitting between them. CDR3 DNA: TGTGCCAGCAGCTTTCCTTGGGGAGAGACCCAGTACTTC. This gives the protein CASSFPWGETQYF.